Presented here are 10 T cell receptor beta chains from one specimen sequenced in a study of glioma-infiltrating T cells after dendritic cell vaccination (dated by TCRdb to about 2016). Library preparation used the immunoSEQ multiplex PCR assay. The immuneACCESS repertoire file appears here via TCRdb, limited to in-frame rearrangements. These files lack a portion of the clones; in checked studies, under half of the deficit traces to unresolved V genes, and the cause of the others is not known. This sample has about 50,000 clones in its table, and 85% of those were observed once. The ten largest account for approximately 10% of the sample. This specimen consisted of blood, obtained before dendritic cell vaccination. The origin of the receptors is a human donor with glioblastoma.

The chain joins TRBV4-3 to TRBJ1-2, with TRBD1 as a possible D gene (5 bases). The germline V gene has CDR1 LGHNA and CDR2 YSLEER. The CDR3 covers 14 residues. V gave up 2 bases and J gave up 8 bases, with 15 bases separating them. The CDR3 is CASSQSLRSGGYTF. The DNA of the CDR3 is TGCGCCAGCAGCCAAAGCTTGCGGTCAGGGGGCTACACCTTC.

This chain joins TRBV27 and TRBJ2-3; D perhaps matches TRBD1 (6 bases). The germline V gene encodes CDR1 MNHEY and CDR2 SMNVEV (reference sequence). The ends were cut back, 4 bases at V and 4 bases at J, with 12 bases in the middle. The CDR3 runs to 14 residues. The CDR3 nucleotides are TGTGCCAGCAGTTACAGGGTATGGGCAGATACGCAGTATTTT. Translating gives CASSYRVWADTQYF.

The J gene is TRBJ2-1, the V gene TRBV2; tentatively, D is TRBD2 (5 bases). CDR3 size: 14 residues. CDR1 is SNHLY, CDR2 FYNNEI, per germline. V shed 6 bases and J shed 7 bases, with 16 bases lying between them. The CDR3 region is CASSPFLRDNEQFF. CDR3 DNA sequence: TGTGCCAGCAGCCCCTTCCTGAGGGATAATGAGCAGTTCTTC.

The chain is built from TRBV21-1 and TRBJ2-3; the table's D call TRBD1 went unverified against the DNA. TRBV21-1 is a documented pseudogene. The CDR3 contains 17 residues. The CDR3 coding sequence is TGTGCCAGCAGCAAAGATTGGGACAGGGTACTCACAGATACGCAGTATTTT. Translation: CASSKDWDRVLTDTQYF.

This clone was found a few times. V and J are TRBV6-5 and TRBJ1-5; 7 bases match TRBD1. This CDR3 comprises 13 residues. In germline, CDR1 is MNHEY, CDR2 SVGAGI. The V gene end was trimmed by 5 bases and the J gene end by 9 bases; junction bases not matched to a gene: 7. CDR3 DNA sequence: TGTGCCAGCAGTAGGACAGGTGACCGGCCCCAGCATTTT. Translation gives CASSRTGDRPQHF.

The rearrangement links TRBV12-5 to TRBJ2-1, with D perhaps TRBD1 (6 bases). V was pared by 6 bases and J by 2 bases, with 14 bases between. In germline, CDR1 is LGHNT, CDR2 FRNRAP. The CDR3 extends over 15 amino acids. CDR3 DNA: TGTGCTAGTGGACTCGAGGGGGTCCCCTACAATGAGCAGTTCTTC. It is translated as CASGLEGVPYNEQFF.

This chain links TRBV11-2 with TRBJ1-2; unclear D gene. The germline V gene encodes CDR1 SGHAT and CDR2 FQNNGV. The CDR3 is 13 amino acids. Trimming shortened V by 0 bases and J by 7 bases, and 9 bases separated the two germline ends. For the CDR3, the DNA is TGTGCCAGCAGCTTAGAGCCAACGAGTGGCTACACCTTC. Its translation: CASSLEPTSGYTF.

The J gene is TRBJ2-3, the V gene TRBV27, with 7 bases that match TRBD1. V dropped 8 bases and J dropped 4; count of bases not matched to a gene: 6. The germline V gene has CDR1 MNHEY and CDR2 SMNVEV (reference sequence). CDR3 length: 13 residues. This chain's CDR3 is CASGTVLSDTQYF. CDR3 bases: TGTGCCAGCGGGACAGTTCTTTCAGATACGCAGTATTTT.

The gene calls are TRBV5-1 and TRBJ2-2; maybe TRBD2 (7 bases). V lost 3 bases, J lost 5 bases, and 17 bases lay in between. The germline CDR1 and CDR2 sequences are SGHRS and YFSETQ. This CDR3 has 16 residues. CDR3 DNA sequence: TGCGCCAGCAGCTGGGGGGGCGGTAGATCGACCGGGGAGCTGTTTTTT. Its protein is CASSWGGGRSTGELFF. The whole variable domain, filled in from reference TRBV5-1 and TRBJ2-2, reads KAGVTQTPRYLIKTRGQQVTLSCSPISGHRSVSWYQQTPGQGLQFLFEYFSETQRNKGNFPGRFSGRQFSNSRSEMNVSTLELGDSALYLCASSWGGGRSTGELFFGEGSRLTVL.

The chain has TRBV19 and TRBJ2-7, with 7 bases fitting TRBD2. Germline CDR1 and CDR2: LNHDA and SQIVND (reference sequence). The CDR3 is made up of 18 amino acids. The J segment lost 3 bases and the V segment lost 3 bases, leaving 17 bases of the junction unmatched. The CDR3 loop is CASSIPLPGAGEVYEQYF. The CDR3 DNA follows: TGTGCCAGTAGTATCCCCCTCCCCGGGGCGGGAGAGGTCTACGAGCAGTACTTC.